This T cell receptor (beta chain) was found in a study of PD-1 blockade in classical Hodgkin lymphoma. All patients relapsed after autologous stem cell transplantation, and brentuximab vedotin exposure varied. TCRdb's table, derived via immunoSEQ multiplex PCR, lists solely in-frame clones and lacks some. The sample carries 66,000 or so clones, around 75% recorded once. This CDR3 has 16 residues. CDR1 is SNHLY, CDR2 FYNNEI, per germline. The V segment lost 6 bases and the J segment 6 bases; nucleotides outside the gene matches: 13. Sequenced material: peripheral blood mononuclear cells (PBMCs), taken before the second cycle of nivolumab. The TCR originated in a human donor with classical Hodgkin lymphoma. The chain recombines TRBV2 with TRBJ1-3; 8 bases agree with TRBD1. This CDR3 reads CASSPSGAGGLNTIYF. The CDR3 DNA reads as TGTGCCAGCAGCCCCTCGGGGGCAGGGGGCCTAAACACCATATATTTT.